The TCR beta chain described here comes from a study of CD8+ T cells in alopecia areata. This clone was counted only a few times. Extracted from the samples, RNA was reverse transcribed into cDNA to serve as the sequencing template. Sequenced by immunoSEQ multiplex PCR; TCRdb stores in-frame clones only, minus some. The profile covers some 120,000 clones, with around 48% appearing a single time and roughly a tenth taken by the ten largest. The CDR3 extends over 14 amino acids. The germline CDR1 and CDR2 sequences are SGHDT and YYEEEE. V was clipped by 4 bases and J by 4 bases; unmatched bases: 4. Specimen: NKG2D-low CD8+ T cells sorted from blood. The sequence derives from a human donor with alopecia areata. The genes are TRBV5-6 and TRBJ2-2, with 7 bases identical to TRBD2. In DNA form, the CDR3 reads TGTGCCAGCAGCAGAGCGGGATCCACCGGGGAGCTGTTTTTT. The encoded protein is CASSRAGSTGELFF.